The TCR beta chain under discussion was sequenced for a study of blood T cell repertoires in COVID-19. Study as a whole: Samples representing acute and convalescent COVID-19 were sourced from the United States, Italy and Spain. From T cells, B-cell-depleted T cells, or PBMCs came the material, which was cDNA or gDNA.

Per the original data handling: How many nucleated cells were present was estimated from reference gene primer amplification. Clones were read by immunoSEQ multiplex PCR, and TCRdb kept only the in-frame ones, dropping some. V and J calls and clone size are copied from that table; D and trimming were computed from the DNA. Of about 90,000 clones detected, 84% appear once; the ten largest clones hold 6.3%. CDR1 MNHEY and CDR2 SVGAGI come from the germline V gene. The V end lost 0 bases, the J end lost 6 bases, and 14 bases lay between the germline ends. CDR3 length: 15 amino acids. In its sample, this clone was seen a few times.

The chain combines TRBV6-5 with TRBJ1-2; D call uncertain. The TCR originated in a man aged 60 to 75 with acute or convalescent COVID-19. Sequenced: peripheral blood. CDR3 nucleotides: TGTGCCAGCAGTTACTCGTTGGTTCCCCGAGATGGCTACACCTTC. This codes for CASSYSLVPRDGYTF.